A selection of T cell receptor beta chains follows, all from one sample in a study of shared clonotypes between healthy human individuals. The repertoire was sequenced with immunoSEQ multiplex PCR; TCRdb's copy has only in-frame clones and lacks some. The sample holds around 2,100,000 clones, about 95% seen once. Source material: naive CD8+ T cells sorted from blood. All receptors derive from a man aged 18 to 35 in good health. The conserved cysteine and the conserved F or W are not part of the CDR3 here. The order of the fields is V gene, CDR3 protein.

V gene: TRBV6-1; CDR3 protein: ASIKRGGEQY
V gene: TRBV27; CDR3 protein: ASSPLGKSQPQH
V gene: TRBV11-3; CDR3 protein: ASSIGLAEINEQF
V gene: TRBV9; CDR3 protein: ASSLHGTGPYEQY
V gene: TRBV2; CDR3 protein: ASLEGTSYSPLH
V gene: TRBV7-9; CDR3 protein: ASSEVLIDEQF
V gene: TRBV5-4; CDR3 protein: ASSFDDNEQF
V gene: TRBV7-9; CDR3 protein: ASSLAFGGGADGYT
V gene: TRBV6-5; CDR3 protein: ASSYGAGYEQY
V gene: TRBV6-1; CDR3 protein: ASSELVGYTNYGYT
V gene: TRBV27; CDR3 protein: ASSLYTRSYEQY
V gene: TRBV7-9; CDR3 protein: ASSPGVAGELF
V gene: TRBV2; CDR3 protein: ASQTDYYGYT
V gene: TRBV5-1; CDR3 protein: ASSTGQGGSYEQY
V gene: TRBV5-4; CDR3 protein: ASSTLAGQETQY
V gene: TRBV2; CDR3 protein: ASSEFIGFEKLF
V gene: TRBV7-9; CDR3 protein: ASSSTDRGLLGEQY
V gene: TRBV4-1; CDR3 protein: ASSQTTGTVYGYT
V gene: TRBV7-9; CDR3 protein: ASRKPQRDTEAF
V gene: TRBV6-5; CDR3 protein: ASTPGGTNTEAF
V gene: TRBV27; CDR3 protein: ASSSTGNSPLH
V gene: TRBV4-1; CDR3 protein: ASSQEARGSMNTGELF
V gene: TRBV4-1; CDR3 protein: ASSLPGAQPQH
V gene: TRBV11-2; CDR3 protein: ASSLDGNYEQY
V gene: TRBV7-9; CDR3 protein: ASSYSGTLISTDTQY
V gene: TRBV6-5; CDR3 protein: ASSYSGYGANVLT
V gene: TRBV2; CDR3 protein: ASSEGGAPGQTPLH
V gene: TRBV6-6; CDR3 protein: ASGTNPKDTQY
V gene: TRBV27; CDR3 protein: ASSFDARGSYEQY
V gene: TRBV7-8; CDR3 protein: ASSFVSAPGVTDTQY
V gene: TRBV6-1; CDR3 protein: ASSEGGSGGVSTDTQY
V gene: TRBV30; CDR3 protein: AWSGQGARNTEAF
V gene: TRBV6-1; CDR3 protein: ASSENQPQH
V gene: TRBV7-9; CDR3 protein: ASSSSEGANYGYT
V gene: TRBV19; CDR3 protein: ASSTGVLSYEQY
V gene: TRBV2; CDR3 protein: AKGLADYEQY
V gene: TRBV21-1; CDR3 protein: ASSKVGGGNQPQH
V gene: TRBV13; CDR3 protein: ASSSQDETQY
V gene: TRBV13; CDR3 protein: ASSPKGDGSTNEQF
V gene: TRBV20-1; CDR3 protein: SAREEMALH
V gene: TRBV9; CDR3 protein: ASSVEGEVSYNSPLH
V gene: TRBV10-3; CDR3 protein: AISEQGTSGHYEQY